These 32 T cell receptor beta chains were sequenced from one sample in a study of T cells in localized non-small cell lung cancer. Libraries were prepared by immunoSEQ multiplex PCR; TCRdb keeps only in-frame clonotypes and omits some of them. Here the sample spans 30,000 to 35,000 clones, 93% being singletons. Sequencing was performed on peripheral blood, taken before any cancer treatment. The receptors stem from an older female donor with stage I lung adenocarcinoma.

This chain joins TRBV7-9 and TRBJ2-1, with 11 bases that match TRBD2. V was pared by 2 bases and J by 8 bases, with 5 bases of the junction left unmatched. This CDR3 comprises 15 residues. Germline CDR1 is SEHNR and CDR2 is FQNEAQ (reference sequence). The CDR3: CASSLMGLAVYEQFF. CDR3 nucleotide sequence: TGTGCCAGCAGCTTAATGGGACTAGCGGTCTATGAGCAGTTCTTC.

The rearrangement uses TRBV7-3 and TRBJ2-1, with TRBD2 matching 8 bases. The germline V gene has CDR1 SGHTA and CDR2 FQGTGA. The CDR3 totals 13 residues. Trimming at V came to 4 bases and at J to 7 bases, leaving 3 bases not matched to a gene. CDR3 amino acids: CASSSGTRNEQFF. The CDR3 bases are TGTGCCAGCAGCTCCGGGACTAGGAATGAGCAGTTCTTC.

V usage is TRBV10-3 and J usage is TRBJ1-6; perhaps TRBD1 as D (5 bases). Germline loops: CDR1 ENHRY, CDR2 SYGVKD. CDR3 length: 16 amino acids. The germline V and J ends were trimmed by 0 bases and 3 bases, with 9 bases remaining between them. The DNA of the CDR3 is TGTGCCATCAGTGAGTCCAGGGTAAACTATAATTCACCCCTCCACTTT. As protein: CAISESRVNYNSPLHF.

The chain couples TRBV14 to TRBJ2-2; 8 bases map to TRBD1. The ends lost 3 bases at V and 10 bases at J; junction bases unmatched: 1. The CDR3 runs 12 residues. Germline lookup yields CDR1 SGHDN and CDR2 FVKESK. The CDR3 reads CASSQTGVELFF. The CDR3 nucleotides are TGTGCCAGCAGCCAGACAGGGGTGGAGCTGTTTTTT.

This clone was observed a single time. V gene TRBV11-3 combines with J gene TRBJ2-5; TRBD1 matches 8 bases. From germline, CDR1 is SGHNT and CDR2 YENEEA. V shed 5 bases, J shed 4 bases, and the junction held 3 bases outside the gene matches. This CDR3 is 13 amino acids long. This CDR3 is CASSLGQGETQYF. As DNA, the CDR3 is TGTGCCAGCAGCCTCGGACAGGGAGAGACCCAGTACTTC.

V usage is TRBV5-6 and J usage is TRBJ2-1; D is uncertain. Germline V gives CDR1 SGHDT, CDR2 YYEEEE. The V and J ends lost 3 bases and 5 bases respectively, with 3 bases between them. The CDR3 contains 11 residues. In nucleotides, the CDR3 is TGTGCCAGCAGCTATAACAATGAGCAGTTCTTC. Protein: CASSYNNEQFF.

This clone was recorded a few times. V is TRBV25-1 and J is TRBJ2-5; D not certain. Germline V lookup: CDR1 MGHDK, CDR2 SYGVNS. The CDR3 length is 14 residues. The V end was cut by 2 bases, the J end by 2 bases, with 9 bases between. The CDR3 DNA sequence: TGTGCCAGCAGTGAAAGGAAAAATCAAGAGACCCAGTACTTC. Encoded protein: CASSERKNQETQYF.

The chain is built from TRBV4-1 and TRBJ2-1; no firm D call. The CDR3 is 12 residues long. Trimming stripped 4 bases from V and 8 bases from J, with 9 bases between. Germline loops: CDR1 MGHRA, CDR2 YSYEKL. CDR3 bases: TGCGCCAGCAGCCGGAGCGCTTATGAGCAGTTCTTC. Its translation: CASSRSAYEQFF.

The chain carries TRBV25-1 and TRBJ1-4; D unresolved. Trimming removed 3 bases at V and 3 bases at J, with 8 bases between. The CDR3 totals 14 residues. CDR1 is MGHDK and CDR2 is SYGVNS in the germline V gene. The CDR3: CASSDRQANEKLFF. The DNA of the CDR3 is TGTGCCAGCAGTGACCGGCAAGCTAATGAAAAACTGTTTTTT. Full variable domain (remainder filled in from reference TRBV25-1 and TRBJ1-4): EADIYQTPRYLVIGTGKKITLECSQTMGHDKMYWYQQDPGMELHLIHYSYGVNSTEKGDLSSESTVSRIRTEHFPLTLESARPSHTSQYLCASSDRQANEKLFFGSGTQLSVL.

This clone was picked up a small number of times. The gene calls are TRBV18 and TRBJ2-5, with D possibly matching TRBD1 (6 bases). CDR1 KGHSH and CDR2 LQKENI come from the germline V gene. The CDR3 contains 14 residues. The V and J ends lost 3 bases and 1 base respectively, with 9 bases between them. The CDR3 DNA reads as TGTGCCAGCTCACCCGACAGGAGCCAAGAGACCCAGTACTTC. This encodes CASSPDRSQETQYF.

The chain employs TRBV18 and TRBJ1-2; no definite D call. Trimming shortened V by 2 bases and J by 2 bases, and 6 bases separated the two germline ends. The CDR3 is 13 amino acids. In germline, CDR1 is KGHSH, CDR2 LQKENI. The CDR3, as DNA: TGTGCCAGCTCACCAGTCCAAAACTATGGCTACACCTTC. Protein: CASSPVQNYGYTF.

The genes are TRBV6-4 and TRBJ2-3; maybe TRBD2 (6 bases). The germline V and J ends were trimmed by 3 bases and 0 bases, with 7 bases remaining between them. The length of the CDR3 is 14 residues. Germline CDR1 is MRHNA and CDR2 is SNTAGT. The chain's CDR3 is CASSEAGSTDTQYF. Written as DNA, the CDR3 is TGTGCCAGCAGTGAAGCGGGTAGCACAGATACGCAGTATTTT.

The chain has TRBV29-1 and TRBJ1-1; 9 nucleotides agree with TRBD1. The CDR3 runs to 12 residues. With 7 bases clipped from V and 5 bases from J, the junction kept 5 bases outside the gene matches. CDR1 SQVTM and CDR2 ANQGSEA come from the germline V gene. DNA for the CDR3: TGCAGCGCCATGACAGGGGGGACTGAAGCTTTCTTT. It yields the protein CSAMTGGTEAFF.

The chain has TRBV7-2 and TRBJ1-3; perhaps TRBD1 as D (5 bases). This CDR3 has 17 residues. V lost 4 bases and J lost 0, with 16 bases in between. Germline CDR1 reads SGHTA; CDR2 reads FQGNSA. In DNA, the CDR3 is TGTGCCAGCAGCTCCCCTCCGGGACGGATCTCTGGAAACACCATATATTTT. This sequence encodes CASSSPPGRISGNTIYF. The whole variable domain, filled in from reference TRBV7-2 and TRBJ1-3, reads GAGVSQSPSNKVTEKGKDVELRCDPISGHTALYWYRQSLGQGLEFLIYFQGNSAPDKSGLPSDRFSAERTGGSVSTLTIQRTQQEDSAVYLCASSSPPGRISGNTIYFGEGSWLTVV.

CDR3 loop: CASSQSRAGELFF. DNA for the CDR3: TGCGCCAGCAGCCAAAGCCGGGCCGGGGAGCTGTTTTTT. V and J are TRBV4-3 and TRBJ2-2; D is unresolved. Trimming cost V 2 bases and J 6 bases, with 7 bases left between them. The V gene's germline CDR1 is LGHNA and CDR2 YSLEER. The CDR3 contains 13 residues.

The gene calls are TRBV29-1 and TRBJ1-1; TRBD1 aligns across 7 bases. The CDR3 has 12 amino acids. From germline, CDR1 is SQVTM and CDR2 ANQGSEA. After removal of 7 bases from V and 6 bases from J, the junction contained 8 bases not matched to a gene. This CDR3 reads CSAATGRAEAFF. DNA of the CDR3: TGCAGCGCAGCGACAGGGAGAGCTGAAGCTTTCTTT.

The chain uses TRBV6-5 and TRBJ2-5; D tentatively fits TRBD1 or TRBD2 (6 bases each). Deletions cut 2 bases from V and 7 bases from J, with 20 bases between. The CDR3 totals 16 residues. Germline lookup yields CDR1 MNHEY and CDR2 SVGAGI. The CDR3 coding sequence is TGTGCCAGCAGTTACCTAGGGACATCCACTAGCAGGACCCAGTACTTC. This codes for CASSYLGTSTSRTQYF.

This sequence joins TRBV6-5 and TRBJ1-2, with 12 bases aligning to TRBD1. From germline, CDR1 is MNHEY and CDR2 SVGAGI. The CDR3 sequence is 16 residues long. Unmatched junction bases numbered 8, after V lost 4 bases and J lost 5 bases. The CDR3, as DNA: TGTGCCAGCAGTTCCACGGGACAGGGGGCAGGATATGGCTACACCTTC. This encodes CASSSTGQGAGYGYTF.

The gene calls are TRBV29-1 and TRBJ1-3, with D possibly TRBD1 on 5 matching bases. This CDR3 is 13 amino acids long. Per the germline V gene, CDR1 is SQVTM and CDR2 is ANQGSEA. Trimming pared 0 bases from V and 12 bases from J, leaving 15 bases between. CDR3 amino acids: CSVEDGGVRGIYF. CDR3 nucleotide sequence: TGCAGCGTTGAAGATGGGGGGGTAAGGGGCATATATTTT.

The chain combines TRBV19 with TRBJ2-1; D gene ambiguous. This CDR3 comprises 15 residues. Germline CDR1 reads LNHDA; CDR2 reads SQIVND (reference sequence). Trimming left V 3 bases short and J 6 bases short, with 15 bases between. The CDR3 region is CASSIGQVTLNEQFF. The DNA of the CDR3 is TGTGCCAGTAGTATCGGGCAGGTGACCCTCAATGAGCAGTTCTTC.

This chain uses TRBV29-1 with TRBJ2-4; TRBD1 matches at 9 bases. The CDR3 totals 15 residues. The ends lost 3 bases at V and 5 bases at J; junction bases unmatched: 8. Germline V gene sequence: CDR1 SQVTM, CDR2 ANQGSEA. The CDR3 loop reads CSVEASWTGENIQYF. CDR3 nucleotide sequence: TGCAGCGTTGAGGCATCATGGACAGGGGAAAACATTCAGTACTTC.

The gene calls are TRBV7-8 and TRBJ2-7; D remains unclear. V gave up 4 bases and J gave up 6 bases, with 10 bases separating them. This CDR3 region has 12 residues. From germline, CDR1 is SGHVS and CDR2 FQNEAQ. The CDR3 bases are TGTGCCAGCAGCTCCAACTGGCGCGAGCAGTACGTC. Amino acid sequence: CASSSNWREQYV.

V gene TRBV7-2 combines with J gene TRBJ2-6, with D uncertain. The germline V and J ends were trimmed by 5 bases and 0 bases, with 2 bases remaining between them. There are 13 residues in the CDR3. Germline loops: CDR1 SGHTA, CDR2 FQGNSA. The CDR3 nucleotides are TGTGCCAGCAGCACCTCTGGGGCCAACGTCCTGACTTTC. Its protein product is CASSTSGANVLTF.

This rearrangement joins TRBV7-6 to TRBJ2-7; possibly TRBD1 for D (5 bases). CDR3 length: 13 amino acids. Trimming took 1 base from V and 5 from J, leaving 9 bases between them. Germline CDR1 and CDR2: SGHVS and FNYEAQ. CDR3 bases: TGTGCCAGCAGCTTAGTAAGGGGCGACGAGCAGTACTTC. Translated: CASSLVRGDEQYF.

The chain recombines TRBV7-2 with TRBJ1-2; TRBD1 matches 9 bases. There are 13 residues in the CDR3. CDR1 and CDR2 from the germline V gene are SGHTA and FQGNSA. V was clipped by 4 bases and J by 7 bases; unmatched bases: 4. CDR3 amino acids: CASSSQGASGYTF. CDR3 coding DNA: TGTGCCAGCAGCTCACAGGGGGCGAGTGGCTACACCTTC.

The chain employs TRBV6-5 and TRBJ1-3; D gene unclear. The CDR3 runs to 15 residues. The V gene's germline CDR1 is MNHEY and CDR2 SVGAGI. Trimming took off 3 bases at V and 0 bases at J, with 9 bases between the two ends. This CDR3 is CASSYRVGSGNTIYF. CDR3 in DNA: TGTGCCAGCAGTTATAGGGTCGGCTCTGGAAACACCATATATTTT.

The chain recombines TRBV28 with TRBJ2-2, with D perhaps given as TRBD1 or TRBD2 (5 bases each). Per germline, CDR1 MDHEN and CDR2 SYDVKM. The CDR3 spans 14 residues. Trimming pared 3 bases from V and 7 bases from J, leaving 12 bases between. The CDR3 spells CASSLGPRVGELFF. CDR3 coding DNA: TGTGCCAGCAGTTTGGGACCTCGGGTCGGGGAGCTGTTTTTT.

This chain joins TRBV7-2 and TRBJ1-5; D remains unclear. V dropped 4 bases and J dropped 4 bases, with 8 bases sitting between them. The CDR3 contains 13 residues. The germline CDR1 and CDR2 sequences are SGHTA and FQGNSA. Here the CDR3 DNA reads TGTGCCAGCAGCTCAGACGTTAATCAGCCCCAGCATTTT. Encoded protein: CASSSDVNQPQHF. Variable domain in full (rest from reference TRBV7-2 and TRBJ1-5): GAGVSQSPSNKVTEKGKDVELRCDPISGHTALYWYRQSLGQGLEFLIYFQGNSAPDKSGLPSDRFSAERTGGSVSTLTIQRTQQEDSAVYLCASSSDVNQPQHFGDGTRLSIL.

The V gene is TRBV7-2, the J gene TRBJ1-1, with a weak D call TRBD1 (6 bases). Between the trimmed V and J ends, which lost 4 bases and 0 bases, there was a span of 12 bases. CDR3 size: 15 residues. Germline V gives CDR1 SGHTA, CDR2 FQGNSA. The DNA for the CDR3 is TGTGCCAGCAGCTCACAGGGTATCCTGAACACTGAAGCTTTCTTT. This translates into CASSSQGILNTEAFF.

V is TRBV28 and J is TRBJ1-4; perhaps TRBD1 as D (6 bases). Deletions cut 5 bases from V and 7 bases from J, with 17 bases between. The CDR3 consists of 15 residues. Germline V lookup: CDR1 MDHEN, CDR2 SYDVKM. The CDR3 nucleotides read TGTGCCAGCAGTGGCGGAGCCTCCAGGGGTGAAAAACTGTTTTTT. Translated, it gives CASSGGASRGEKLFF.

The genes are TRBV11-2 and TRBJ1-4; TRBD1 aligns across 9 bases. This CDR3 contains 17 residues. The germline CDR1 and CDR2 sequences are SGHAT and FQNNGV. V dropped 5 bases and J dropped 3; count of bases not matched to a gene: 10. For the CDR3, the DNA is TGTGCCAGCAGCCAGGGACAGGGCGATCCATCTAATGAAAAACTGTTTTTT. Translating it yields CASSQGQGDPSNEKLFF.

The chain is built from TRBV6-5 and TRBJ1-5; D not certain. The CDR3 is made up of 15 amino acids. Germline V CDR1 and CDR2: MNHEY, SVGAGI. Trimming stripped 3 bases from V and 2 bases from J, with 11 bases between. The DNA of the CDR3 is TGTGCCAGCAGTTATGAGGCCCGGGGCAATCAGCCCCAGCATTTT. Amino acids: CASSYEARGNQPQHF.